The entry that follows covers one TCR beta chain sequence. Its cognate antigen is unknown. V was clipped by 3 bases and J by 4 bases; unmatched bases: 4. This CDR3 has 15 amino acids. Germline lookup yields CDR1 SNHLY and CDR2 FYNNEI. This sample stems from a study of cytomegalovirus exposure and HLA in healthy donors. Findings of the study overall: As a later analysis showed, several of the most significant clusters appeared to be linked to common viral pathogens.

Primers: 60 Vbeta forward and 13 Jbeta reverse. Original handling: In a later analysis, tens of millions of unique TCR beta chains included roughly 11 million shared by two or more donors. Data came from immunoSEQ multiplex PCR; TCRdb stores just in-frame clones and leaves some out. V and J calls and clone size are copied from that table; D and trimming were computed from the DNA. The table has roughly 160,000 clones, about 82% seen once. The V call is TRBV2, the J call TRBJ2-5, with TRBD1 matching over 11 bases. The sample was PBMCs. The sequence derives from a male donor in good health and CMV-seronegative. The CDR3 loop reads CASSDRTGGRETQYF. In DNA form, the CDR3 reads TGTGCCAGCAGTGACAGGACAGGGGGCAGAGAGACCCAGTACTTC. The whole variable domain, filled in from reference TRBV2 and TRBJ2-5, reads EPEVTQTPSHQVTQMGQEVILRCVPISNHLYFYWYRQILGQKVEFLVSFYNNEISEKSEIFDDQFSVERPDGSNFTLKIRSTKLEDSAMYFCASSDRTGGRETQYFGPGTRLLVL.